Here is one T cell receptor beta chain with its context. Its antigen is not identified. The CDR3 loop spans 15 amino acids. Germline V gives CDR1 SGHDT, CDR2 YYEEEE. Profiled with immunoSEQ multiplex PCR; TCRdb holds only in-frame clones, not every one. The table lists 35,000 to 45,000 clones, 94% of them singletons. This sample was taken from a study of graft-versus-host responses after intestinal transplantation. Study outcomes and limitations: Recipient bone marrow held GvH clones, some seen earlier in ileum or blood.

The rearrangement joins TRBV5-6 to TRBJ2-7, with 8 bases lining up with TRBD2. The tail of the sequence fits TRBJ2-1 better, so the J call may be wrong. This receptor was taken from a human donor who was the organ donor for an intestinal transplant. Source: unstimulated CD4+ T cells sorted from spleen or lymph node cells, taken before transplant. CDR3 nucleotides: TGTGCCAGCAGACCGGGGGGGCCCCCCTACAATGAGCAGTTCTTC. This translates into CASRPGGPPYNEQFF.